The source of this TCR beta chain is a study of siplizumab effects on memory and regulatory T cells. Overall study findings and caveats: Proliferating Tregs taken from siplizumab cultures were not shown to have a confirmed suppressive function. Poor capture below about 10^-5 frequency left most alloreactive clones unmapped to unstimulated subsets. Mappable alloreactive CD4+ clones averaged about 74% Treg-derived with siplizumab versus 26.9% in controls.

The data were produced by immunoSEQ multiplex PCR, yet TCRdb's version contains in-frame clones alone and is incomplete. The sample has about 100,000 clones; approximately 94% are singletons. Germline V gene data show CDR1 as LNHDA and CDR2 as SQIVND (reference sequence). The CDR3 is made up of 17 amino acids. Trimming took off 7 bases at V and 0 bases at J, with 18 bases between the two ends. Notes on this clone: Its antigen is undetermined.

The clonotype was recovered from a human donor in good health. This sequence joins TRBV19 and TRBJ1-4; D unresolved. The specimen was non-Treg CD4+ T cells sorted from blood. CDR3 residues: CASNGRAVSATNEKLFF. Written as DNA, the CDR3 is TGTGCCAGTAATGGTAGGGCGGTGTCCGCAACTAATGAAAAACTGTTTTTT.